The clone carrying this T cell receptor (beta chain) was observed a handful of times. Possible read error: a much larger clone is one base away. Treatment reported: randomized to nivolumab then ipilimumab (arm A) or the reverse (arm B). Live CD3+CD8+ CD19− CD56− cells were sorted from PBMCs. The CDR3 totals 14 residues. Germline V lookup: CDR1 SEHNR, CDR2 FQNEAQ (reference sequence). Using immunoSEQ multiplex PCR, the repertoire was profiled, and TCRdb retains in-frame clones only, with some absent. Altogether 10,000 to 11,000 clones are present, more than 70% being singletons, with the ten largest covering 9% to 14%. The record originates from a study of sequential checkpoint blockade in melanoma. For the study at large: Patients were randomized 1:1 to nivolumab-then-ipilimumab or ipilimumab-then-nivolumab first-line.

The sequence was obtained from a human donor with melanoma. The specimen was CD8+ T cells sorted from blood (inferred from file names), collected from a patient given nivolumab and ipilimumab in sequence. This sequence joins TRBV7-9 and TRBJ2-5; 11 bases are a match to TRBD1. Gene TRBJ2-7 matches the end of the DNA better, so the J call may be wrong. The CDR3 sequence: CASTFGQGACEQYF. CDR3 sequence (DNA): TGTGCCAGCACCTTTGGACAGGGGGCCTGCGAGCAGTACTTC.